Below, 3 T cell receptor beta chains from the same sample are listed, as sequenced in a study of cytomegalovirus exposure and HLA in healthy donors. The PCR contained 60 Vbeta and 13 Jbeta primers. Only in-frame clones appear in the TCRdb table, and some are missing; sequencing was by immunoSEQ multiplex PCR. Found here are about 110,000 clones, under 85% of them singletons; the top ten hold 5% to 8%. Input material: PBMCs. These receptors were collected from a young man in good health and CMV-seropositive.

V gene TRBV4-2 combines with J gene TRBJ1-1; D is perhaps TRBD1 (5 bases). V was pared by 1 base and J by 0 bases, with 9 bases between. The CDR3 contains 15 residues. Germline lookup yields CDR1 LGHNA and CDR2 YNFKEQ. The CDR3 DNA reads as TGTGCCAGCAGCCAAGGGAGGGGCATGAACACTGAAGCTTTCTTT. It encodes CASSQGRGMNTEAFF.

The rearrangement uses TRBV5-5 and TRBJ2-7; 7 bases are shared with TRBD2. The CDR3 is 14 residues long. CDR1 is SGHKS, CDR2 YYEKEE, per germline (reference sequence). J was trimmed by 6 bases and V by 4 bases; bases with no gene match: 10. CDR3 nucleotide sequence: TGTGCCAGCAGCATGAGGACTAGGGAATCCGAGCAGTACTTC. Translated, it gives CASSMRTRESEQYF.

The chain links TRBV2 to TRBJ1-1; 7 bases agree with TRBD1. The germline V gene has CDR1 SNHLY and CDR2 FYNNEI. J gave up 10 bases and V 5 bases, and 10 bases lay outside the gene matches. The CDR3 has 13 amino acids. The CDR3: CASSPTGAPGAFF. CDR3 DNA: TGTGCCAGCAGTCCAACAGGGGCCCCCGGAGCTTTCTTT.